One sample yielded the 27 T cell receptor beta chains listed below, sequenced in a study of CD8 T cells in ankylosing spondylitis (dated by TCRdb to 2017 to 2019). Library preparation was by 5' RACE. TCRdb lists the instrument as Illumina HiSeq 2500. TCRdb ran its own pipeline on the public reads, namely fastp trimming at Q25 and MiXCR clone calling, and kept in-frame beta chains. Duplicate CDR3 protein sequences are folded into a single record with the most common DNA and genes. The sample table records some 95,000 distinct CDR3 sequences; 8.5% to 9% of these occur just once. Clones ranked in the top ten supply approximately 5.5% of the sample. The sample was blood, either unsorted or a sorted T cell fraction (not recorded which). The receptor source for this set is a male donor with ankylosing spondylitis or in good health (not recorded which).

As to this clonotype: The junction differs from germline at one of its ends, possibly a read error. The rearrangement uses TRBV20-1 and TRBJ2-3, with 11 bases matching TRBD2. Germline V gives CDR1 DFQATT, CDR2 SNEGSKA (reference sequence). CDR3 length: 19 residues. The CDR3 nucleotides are TGCAGCGCTAGAGTTCGGGGGGCTAGCGGGGGGCAAAGCGCAGATACGCAGTATTTT. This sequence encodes CSARVRGASGGQSADTQYF.

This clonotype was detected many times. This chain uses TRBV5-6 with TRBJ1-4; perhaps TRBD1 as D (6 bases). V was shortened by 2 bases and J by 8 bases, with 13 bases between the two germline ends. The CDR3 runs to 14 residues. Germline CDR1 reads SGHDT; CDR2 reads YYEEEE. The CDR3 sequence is CASSLSGVDEKLFF. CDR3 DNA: TGTGCCAGCAGCTTATCAGGGGTAGACGAAAAACTGTTTTTT.

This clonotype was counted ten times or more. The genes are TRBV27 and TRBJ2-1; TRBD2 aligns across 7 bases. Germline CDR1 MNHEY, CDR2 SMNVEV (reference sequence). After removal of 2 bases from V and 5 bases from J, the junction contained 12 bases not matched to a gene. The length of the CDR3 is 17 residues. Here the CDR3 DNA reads TGTGCCAGCAGTTTAATGCTAGCGGCCGCTGAAGACAATGAGCAGTTCTTC. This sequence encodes CASSLMLAAAEDNEQFF.

The CDR3 DNA follows: TGCGCCAGCAGTCCTAGGACGCGCGCCACTGAAGCTTTCTTT. Its translation: CASSPRTRATEAFF. V gene TRBV5-1 combines with J gene TRBJ1-1; D call uncertain. CDR3 size: 14 residues. V was pared by 5 bases and J by 4 bases, with 15 bases between. Germline assignment: CDR1 SGHRS and CDR2 YFSETQ.

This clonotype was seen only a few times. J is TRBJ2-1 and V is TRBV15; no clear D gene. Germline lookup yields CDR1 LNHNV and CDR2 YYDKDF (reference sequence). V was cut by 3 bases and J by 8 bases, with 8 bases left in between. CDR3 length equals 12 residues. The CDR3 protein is CATSRERDEQFF. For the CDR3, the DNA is TGTGCCACCAGCAGGGAAAGGGATGAGCAGTTCTTC.

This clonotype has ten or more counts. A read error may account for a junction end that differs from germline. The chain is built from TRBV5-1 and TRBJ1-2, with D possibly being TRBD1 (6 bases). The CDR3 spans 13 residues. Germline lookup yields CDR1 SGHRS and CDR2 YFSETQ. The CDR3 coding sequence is TGCGCCAGCAGATTGGGACAAGACTATGGCTACACCTTC. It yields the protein CASRLGQDYGYTF. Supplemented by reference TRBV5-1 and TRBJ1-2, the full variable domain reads KAGVTQTPRYLIKTRGQQVTLSCSPISGHRSVSWYQQTPGQGLQFLFEYFSETQRNKGNFPGRFSGRQFSNSRSEMNVSTLELGDSALYLCASRLGQDYGYTFGSGTRLTVV.

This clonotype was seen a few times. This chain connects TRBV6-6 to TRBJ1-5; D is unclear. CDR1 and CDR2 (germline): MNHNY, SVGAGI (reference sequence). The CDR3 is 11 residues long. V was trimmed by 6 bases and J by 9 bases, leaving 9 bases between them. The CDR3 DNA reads TGTGCCAGCAGCAACTTGGGGCCCCAGCATTTT. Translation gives CASSNLGPQHF.

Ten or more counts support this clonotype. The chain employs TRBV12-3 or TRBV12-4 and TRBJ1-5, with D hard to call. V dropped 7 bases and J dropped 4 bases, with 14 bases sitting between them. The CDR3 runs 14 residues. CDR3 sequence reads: CASTNLDGNQPQHF. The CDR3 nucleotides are TGTGCCAGCACCAACTTGGACGGTAATCAGCCCCAGCATTTT.

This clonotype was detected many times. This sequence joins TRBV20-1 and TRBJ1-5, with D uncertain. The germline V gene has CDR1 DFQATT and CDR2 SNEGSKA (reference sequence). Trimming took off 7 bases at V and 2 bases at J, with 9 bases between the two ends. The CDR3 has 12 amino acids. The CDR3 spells CSVRLGNQPQHF. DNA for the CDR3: TGCAGTGTTAGGTTGGGCAATCAGCCCCAGCATTTT.

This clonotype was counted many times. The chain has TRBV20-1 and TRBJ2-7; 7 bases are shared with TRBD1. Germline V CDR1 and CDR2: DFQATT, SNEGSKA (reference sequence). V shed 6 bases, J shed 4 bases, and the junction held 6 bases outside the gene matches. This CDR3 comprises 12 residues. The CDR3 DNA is TGCAGTGCCTCGACAGGGCGATACGAGCAGTACTTC. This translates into CSASTGRYEQYF.

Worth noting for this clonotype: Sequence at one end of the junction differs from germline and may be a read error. CDR3 region: CASSLDATQNF. CDR3 coding DNA: TGTGCCAGCAGCTTAGATGCGACCCAGAACTTC. V is TRBV7-2 and J is TRBJ2-5, with unresolved D. In germline, CDR1 is SGHTA, CDR2 FQGNSA. The CDR3 contains 11 residues.

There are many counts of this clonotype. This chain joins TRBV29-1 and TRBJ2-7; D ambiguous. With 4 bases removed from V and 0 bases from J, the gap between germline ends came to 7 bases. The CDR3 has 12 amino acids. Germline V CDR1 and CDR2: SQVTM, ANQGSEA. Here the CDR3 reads CSVGADSYEQYF. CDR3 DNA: TGCAGCGTTGGGGCAGACTCCTACGAGCAGTACTTC.

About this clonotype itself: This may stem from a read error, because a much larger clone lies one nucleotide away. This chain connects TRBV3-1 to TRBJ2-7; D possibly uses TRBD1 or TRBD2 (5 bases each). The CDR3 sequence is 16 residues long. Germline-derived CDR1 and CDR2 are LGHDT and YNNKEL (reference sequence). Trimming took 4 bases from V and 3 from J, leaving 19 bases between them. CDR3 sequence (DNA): TGTGCCAGCAGCCCGAGCGGACAAAGGTTTTTCTACGAGCAGTACTTC. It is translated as CASSPSGQRFFYEQYF.

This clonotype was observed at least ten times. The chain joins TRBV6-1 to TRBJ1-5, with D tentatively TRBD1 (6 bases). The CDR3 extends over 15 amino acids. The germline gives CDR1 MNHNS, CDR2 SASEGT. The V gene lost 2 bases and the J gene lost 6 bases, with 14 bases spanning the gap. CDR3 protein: CASSESWGATQPQHF. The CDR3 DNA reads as TGTGCCAGCAGTGAATCATGGGGGGCGACTCAGCCCCAGCATTTT.

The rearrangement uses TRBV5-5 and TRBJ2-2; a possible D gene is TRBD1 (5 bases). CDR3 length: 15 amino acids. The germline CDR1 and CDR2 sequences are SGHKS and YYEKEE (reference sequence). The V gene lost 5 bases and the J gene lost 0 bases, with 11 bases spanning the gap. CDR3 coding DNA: TGTGCCAGCAGACTCGACAGATCGAACACCGGGGAGCTGTTTTTT. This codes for CASRLDRSNTGELFF.

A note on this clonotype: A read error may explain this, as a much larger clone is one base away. The CDR3 is CSVDKAGGTSGEQYF. The CDR3 nucleotides are TGCAGCGTTGATAAGGCAGGGGGCACGTCGGGCGAGCAGTACTTC. The J gene is TRBJ2-7, the V gene TRBV29-1; TRBD1 matches at 8 bases. CDR1 and CDR2 from the germline V gene are SQVTM and ANQGSEA. This CDR3 region has 15 residues. The V and J ends lost 3 bases and 6 bases, in that order; junction bases with no gene match: 13.

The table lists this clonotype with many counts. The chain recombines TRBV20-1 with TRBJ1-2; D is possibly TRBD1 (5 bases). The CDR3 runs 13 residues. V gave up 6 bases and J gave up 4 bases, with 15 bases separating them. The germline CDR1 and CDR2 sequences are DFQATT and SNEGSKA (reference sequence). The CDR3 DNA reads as TGCAGTGCAGATTGGGGCCATCGCTATGGCTACACCTTC. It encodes CSADWGHRYGYTF.

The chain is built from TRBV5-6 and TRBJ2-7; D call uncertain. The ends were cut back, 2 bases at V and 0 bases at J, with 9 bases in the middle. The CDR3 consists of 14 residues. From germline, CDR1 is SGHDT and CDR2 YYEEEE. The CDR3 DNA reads TGTGCCAGCAGCTTAGGCAGGCCCTCCTACGAGCAGTACTTC. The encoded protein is CASSLGRPSYEQYF. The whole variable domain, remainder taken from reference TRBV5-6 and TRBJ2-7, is DAGVTQSPTHLIKTRGQQVTLRCSPKSGHDTVSWYQQALGQGPQFIFQYYEEEERQRGNFPDRFSGHQFPNYSSELNVNALLLGDSALYLCASSLGRPSYEQYFGPGTRLTVT.

The CDR3 loop reads CASSVPGQGWGPDSPLHF. In DNA form, the CDR3 reads TGTGCCAGCAGTGTCCCGGGACAGGGTTGGGGGCCGGATTCACCCCTCCACTTT. The chain carries TRBV2 and TRBJ1-6, with 9 bases that match TRBD1. V was pared by 4 bases and J by 8 bases, with 15 bases of the junction left unmatched. The CDR3 length is 18 residues. Germline values: CDR1 SNHLY, CDR2 FYNNEI.

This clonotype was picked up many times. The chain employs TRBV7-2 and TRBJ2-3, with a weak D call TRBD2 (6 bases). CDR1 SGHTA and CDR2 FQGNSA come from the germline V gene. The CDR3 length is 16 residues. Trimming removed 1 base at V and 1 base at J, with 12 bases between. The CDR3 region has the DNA TGTGCCAGCAGCTTAGGACCGGGAGTAGGCACAGATACGCAGTATTTT. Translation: CASSLGPGVGTDTQYF.

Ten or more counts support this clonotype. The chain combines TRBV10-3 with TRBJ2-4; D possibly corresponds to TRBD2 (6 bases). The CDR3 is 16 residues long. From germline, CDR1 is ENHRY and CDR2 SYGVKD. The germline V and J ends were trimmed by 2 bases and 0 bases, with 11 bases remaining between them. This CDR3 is CAISEGSGLAKNIQYF. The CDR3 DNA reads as TGTGCCATCAGTGAGGGTAGCGGACTAGCCAAAAACATTCAGTACTTC.

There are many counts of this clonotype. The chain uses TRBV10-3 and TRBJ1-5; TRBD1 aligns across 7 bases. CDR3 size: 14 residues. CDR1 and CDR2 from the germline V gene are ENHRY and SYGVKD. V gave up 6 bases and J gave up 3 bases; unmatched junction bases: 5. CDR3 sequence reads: CAISRQGNNQPQHF. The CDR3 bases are TGTGCCATCAGCCGACAGGGCAACAATCAGCCCCAGCATTTT.

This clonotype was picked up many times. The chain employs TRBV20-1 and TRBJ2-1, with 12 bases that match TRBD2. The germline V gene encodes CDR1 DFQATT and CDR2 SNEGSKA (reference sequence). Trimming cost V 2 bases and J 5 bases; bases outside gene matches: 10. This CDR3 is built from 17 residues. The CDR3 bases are TGCAGTGCTAGACTAGCGGGGGGGCCAAGGTCCGACAATGAGCAGTTCTTC. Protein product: CSARLAGGPRSDNEQFF.

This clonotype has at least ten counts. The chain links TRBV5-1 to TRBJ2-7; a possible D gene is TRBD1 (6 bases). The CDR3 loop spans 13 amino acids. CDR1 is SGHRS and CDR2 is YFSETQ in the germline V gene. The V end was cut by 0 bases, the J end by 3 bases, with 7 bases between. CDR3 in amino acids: CASSLGTDYEQYF. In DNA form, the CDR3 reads TGCGCCAGCAGCTTGGGGACAGACTACGAGCAGTACTTC.

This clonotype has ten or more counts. The CDR3 nucleotides are TGTGCCAGCAGTTGGGGACTCTACGAGCAGTACTTC. It codes for CASSWGLYEQYF. The V gene is TRBV28, the J gene TRBJ2-7; maybe TRBD2 (6 bases). CDR1 and CDR2 (germline): MDHEN, SYDVKM. The CDR3 consists of 12 residues. V was trimmed by 4 bases and J by 3 bases, leaving 7 bases between them.

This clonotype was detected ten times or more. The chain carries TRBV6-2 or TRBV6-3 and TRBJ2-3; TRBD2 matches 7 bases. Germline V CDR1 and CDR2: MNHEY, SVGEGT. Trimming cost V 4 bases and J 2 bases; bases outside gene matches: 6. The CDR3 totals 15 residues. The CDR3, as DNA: TGTGCCAGCAGTTTGTCTAGCGGAGACACAGATACGCAGTATTTT. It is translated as CASSLSSGDTDTQYF.

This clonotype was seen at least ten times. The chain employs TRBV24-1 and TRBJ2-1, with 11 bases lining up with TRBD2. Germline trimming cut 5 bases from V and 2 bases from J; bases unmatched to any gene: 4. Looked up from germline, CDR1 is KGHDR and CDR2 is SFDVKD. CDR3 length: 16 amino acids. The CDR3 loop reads CATSGDSGGAYNEQFF. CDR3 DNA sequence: TGTGCCACCAGTGGGGATAGCGGGGGGGCCTACAATGAGCAGTTCTTC.